This T cell receptor (beta chain) was identified during a study of blood T cells in healthy people across ages. Findings and caveats of the study: TCR beta diversity, measured per million T cells, fell in a roughly linear way with age.

A remark on this clonotype: Antigen: not known. A much larger clone differs by one base, so this may be a read error.

The ends were cut back, 7 bases at V and 2 bases at J, with 15 bases in the middle. Germline V CDR1 and CDR2: MNHEY, SVGAGI. The CDR3 consists of 16 residues. Next came a second PCR, run for about 6 to 11 cycles, which used a sample-barcoded 5' primer along with a J-beta primer mix. TCRdb re-called the 5' RACE reads through MiXCR, storing one row per CDR3 protein. The sample lists around 580,000 distinct CDR3 sequences, 40% to 55% occurring once. Sequenced: blood. This TCR derives from a man older than 75 in good health. This rearrangement joins TRBV6-5 to TRBJ2-6; possible D gene TRBD2, 5 bases. CDR3 nucleotide sequence: TGTGCCAGCAATCCCCACCGGGGTACTGGGGCCAACGTCCTGACTTTC. Its translation: CASNPHRGTGANVLTF.